The 6 T cell receptor beta chains given below trace back to one sample, sequenced in a study of cytomegalovirus exposure and HLA in healthy donors. PCR was performed using 60 Vbeta and 13 Jbeta primers. Measured with immunoSEQ multiplex PCR; TCRdb has only the in-frame clones, and not every one. The sample holds some 150,000 clones, approximately 81% seen once. Source material: PBMCs. These receptors were taken from a woman in her 30s in good health and CMV-seropositive.

The V gene is TRBV30, the J gene TRBJ2-5; tentatively, D is TRBD2 (5 bases). CDR3 length: 12 residues. Germline CDR1 reads GTSNPN; CDR2 reads SVGIG (reference sequence). The V and J ends lost 3 bases and 5 bases respectively, with 10 bases between them. The CDR3, as DNA: TGTGCCTGGAGCTCTGGGAGCGAGACCCAGTACTTC. Its translation: CAWSSGSETQYF.

The chain is built from TRBV7-9 and TRBJ2-1; 8 positions agree with TRBD2. Trimming removed 8 bases from V and 7 bases from J; junction bases left unmatched: 10. CDR1 SEHNR and CDR2 FQNEAQ come from the germline V gene (reference sequence). The CDR3 extends over 14 amino acids. CDR3 in amino acids: CASSSGGRKNEQFF. As DNA, the CDR3 is TGTGCCAGCTCGAGCGGGGGCCGGAAAAATGAGCAGTTCTTC.

The chain has TRBV6-5 and TRBJ1-5; 9 bases fit TRBD1. J gave up 11 bases and V 4 bases, and 9 bases lay outside the gene matches. Germline values: CDR1 MNHEY, CDR2 SVGAGI. This CDR3 comprises 14 residues. The CDR3 region is CASSSGTGFQSQHF. Written as DNA, the CDR3 is TGTGCCAGCAGTTCCGGGACAGGGTTCCAATCCCAGCATTTT.

Regarding this clone: The junction departs from germline at one end; a sequencing error may be responsible. The V and J genes are TRBV7-9 and TRBJ2-1, with 14 bases aligning to TRBD2. Germline loops: CDR1 SEHNR, CDR2 FQNEAQ (reference sequence). This CDR3 is 16 amino acids long. CDR3 bases: TGTTCCAGCAGCGGGACTAGCGGGGGACCCTACAATGAGCAGTTCTTC. Translation: CSSSGTSGGPYNEQFF.

The chain employs TRBV6-1 and TRBJ2-3; 7 nucleotides match TRBD1. Germline CDR1 reads MNHNS; CDR2 reads SASEGT. The trim removed 2 bases at V and 2 bases at J, leaving 7 bases unmatched. This CDR3 comprises 16 residues. The CDR3 sequence: CASSEKTGDYTDTQYF. DNA of the CDR3: TGTGCCAGCAGTGAAAAAACAGGGGATTACACAGATACGCAGTATTTT.

The chain joins TRBV7-2 to TRBJ1-5; 10 positions match TRBD1. Germline assignment: CDR1 SGHTA and CDR2 FQGNSA. The CDR3 extends over 17 amino acids. The junction had 9 bases not matched to a gene; V was cut back by 0 bases and J by 7 bases. CDR3 coding DNA: TGTGCCAGCAGCTTAGCGGGACAGGGGTCCTTCGGGCAGCCCCAGCATTTT. Translated, it gives CASSLAGQGSFGQPQHF.